A single sample is the source of the 16 T cell receptor beta chains below, sequenced in a study of graft-versus-host responses after intestinal transplantation. Some clones are missing from TCRdb's copy, which holds only in-frame ones; the method was immunoSEQ multiplex PCR. The data show around 14,000 clones, under 40% seen once. The study plated roughly 200,000 CFSE-labeled responders with roughly 200,000 irradiated, violet-dye-labeled stimulators. The sample here was alloreactive CD8+ T cells from a mixed lymphocyte reaction culture, taken before intestinal transplant. Specified subset: CFSE-low proliferating T cells sorted from approximately six-day pre-transplant mixed lymphocyte reaction (GvH or HvG direction). The receptors here all came from a human patient who received an intestinal transplant.

The rearrangement joins TRBV12-5 to TRBJ2-1, with TRBD2 matching 7 bases. Germline V CDR1 and CDR2: LGHNT, FRNRAP. Unmatched junction bases numbered 15, after V lost 0 bases and J lost 1 base. This CDR3 has 20 amino acids. CDR3 bases: TGTGCTAGTGGTTTGGTAAGCCTAGCGGTGGACGGGAGTTCCTACAATGAGCAGTTCTTC. This encodes CASGLVSLAVDGSSYNEQFF. Supplemented by reference TRBV12-5 and TRBJ2-1, the full variable domain reads DARVTQTPRHKVTEMGQEVTMRCQPILGHNTVFWYRQTMMQGLELLAYFRNRAPLDDSGMPKDRFSAEMPDATLATLKIQPSEPRDSAVYFCASGLVSLAVDGSSYNEQFFGPGTRLTVL.

This clone turned up a few times. This chain connects TRBV9 to TRBJ2-7; a weak D match, TRBD2 (6 bases). This CDR3 is built from 14 residues. Per germline, CDR1 SGDLS and CDR2 YYNGEE. V was clipped by 2 bases and J by 4 bases, with 13 bases between them. CDR3 coding DNA: TGTGCCAGCAGCGTGGGCGGGGTTAGTTACGAGCAGTACTTC. It specifies CASSVGGVSYEQYF.

This clone turned up a few times. This specimen includes other DNA sequences encoding the same CDR3. The chain links TRBV6-1 to TRBJ2-7; D might be TRBD1 (5 bases). Germline V CDR1 and CDR2: MNHNS, SASEGT. The V and J ends lost 4 bases and 2 bases respectively, with 9 bases between them. The CDR3 sequence is 13 residues long. The CDR3 region has the DNA TGTGCCAGCAGTGCCAGACAGCCCTACGAGCAGTACTTC. This translates into CASSARQPYEQYF.

J is TRBJ2-7 and V is TRBV9, with 11 bases fitting TRBD2. V was clipped by 3 bases and J by 3 bases; unmatched bases: 8. The CDR3 has 16 residues. Germline assignment: CDR1 SGDLS and CDR2 YYNGEE. The CDR3 DNA sequence: TGTGCCAGCAGCGCCCAGGGGGGACTAGCGGTCTACGAGCAGTACTTC. Translating gives CASSAQGGLAVYEQYF. The full variable domain, its missing parts supplied by reference TRBV9 and TRBJ2-7, is DSGVTQTPKHLITATGQRVTLRCSPRSGDLSVYWYQQSLDQGLQFLIQYYNGEERAKGNILERFSAQQFPDLHSELNLSSLELGDSALYFCASSAQGGLAVYEQYFGPGTRLTVT.

V gene TRBV9 combines with J gene TRBJ2-1; 9 bases map to TRBD1. V dropped 4 bases and J dropped 2; count of bases not matched to a gene: 4. Germline V gene sequence: CDR1 SGDLS, CDR2 YYNGEE. This CDR3 is built from 15 residues. The CDR3 protein is CASSTGQGPYNEQFF. CDR3 in DNA: TGTGCCAGCAGCACGGGACAGGGCCCCTACAATGAGCAGTTCTTC.

This clone was observed a handful of times. V and J are TRBV27 and TRBJ2-1; D ambiguous. V lost 6 bases and J lost 0, with 9 bases in between. The CDR3 consists of 14 residues. CDR1 and CDR2 from the germline V gene are MNHEY and SMNVEV (reference sequence). CDR3 DNA: TGTGCCAGCAGCCCCACGAGCTCCTACAATGAGCAGTTCTTC. This translates into CASSPTSSYNEQFF.

The J gene is TRBJ1-3, the V gene TRBV14; D gene uncertain. Germline CDR1 and CDR2: SGHDN and FVKESK. Trimming took off 4 bases at V and 4 bases at J, with 17 bases between the two ends. The CDR3 extends over 16 amino acids. CDR3 sequence (DNA): TGTGCCAGCAGCCTCCTTCCGGTGGGAGCGGGAAACACCATATATTTT. Its translation is CASSLLPVGAGNTIYF.

The chain links TRBV27 to TRBJ2-7; no firm D call. The CDR3 consists of 13 residues. V shed 0 bases and J shed 2 bases, with 5 bases lying between them. CDR1 and CDR2 (germline): MNHEY, SMNVEV (reference sequence). The CDR3 is CASSLSAAYEQYF. CDR3 nucleotides: TGTGCCAGCAGTTTATCCGCAGCCTACGAGCAGTACTTC.

This chain links TRBV15 with TRBJ1-1, with 7 bases fitting TRBD1. V lost 3 bases to trimming and J lost 3 bases; unmatched junction nucleotides: 10. Germline assignment: CDR1 LNHNV and CDR2 YYDKDF (reference sequence). CDR3 length: 16 amino acids. In DNA form, the CDR3 reads TGTGCCACCAGCAGGGACAGGACTCGGGGCGACACTGAAGCTTTCTTT. Protein: CATSRDRTRGDTEAFF.

This clone was seen once. This chain's CDR3 is CASSFAPQQGGFYGEQYF. The CDR3 DNA reads as TGTGCCAGCAGCTTTGCGCCCCAACAGGGGGGGTTCTATGGCGAGCAGTACTTC. V and J are TRBV12-1 and TRBJ2-7; the listed D gene, TRBD1, was not tested against the DNA. TRBV12-1 is termed a pseudogene. This CDR3 contains 18 residues.

The rearrangement uses TRBV6-6 and TRBJ2-2; TRBD2 matches at 11 bases. From germline, CDR1 is MNHNY and CDR2 SVGAGI (reference sequence). The CDR3 is 16 residues long. Losses at the gene ends were 3 bases for V and 3 bases for J; bases not matched to a gene: 3. Here the CDR3 reads CASSYGTSGYTGELFF. For the CDR3, the DNA is TGTGCCAGCAGTTATGGGACTAGCGGATACACCGGGGAGCTGTTTTTT.

This clone has more than one count but fewer than ten. The J gene is TRBJ2-7, the V gene TRBV28, with D perhaps matching TRBD2 (6 bases). The CDR3 is made up of 14 amino acids. The germline V gene has CDR1 MDHEN and CDR2 SYDVKM. V lost 5 bases, J lost 3 bases, and 14 bases lay in between. CDR3 in amino acids: CASSPGLGLYEQYF. The CDR3 DNA reads TGTGCCAGCAGTCCGGGACTCGGCCTCTACGAGCAGTACTTC.

The chain uses TRBV28 and TRBJ2-7, with D possibly TRBD2 on 6 matching bases. Germline lookup yields CDR1 MDHEN and CDR2 SYDVKM. The CDR3 is 15 residues long. V lost 2 bases to trimming and J lost 2 bases, with 13 bases between them. The CDR3 DNA sequence: TGTGCCAGCAGTTTAGCGGGGCCTCCGGCCTACGAGCAGTACTTC. This codes for CASSLAGPPAYEQYF.

The table lists this clone with a few counts. J is TRBJ2-7 and V is TRBV30, with a possible D match to TRBD1 (6 bases). This CDR3 is 14 amino acids long. The V gene lost 0 bases and the J gene lost 2 bases, with 11 bases spanning the gap. Germline CDR1 GTSNPN, CDR2 SVGIG (reference sequence). CDR3 sequence: CAWSVLGAPYEQYF. The CDR3 coding sequence is TGTGCCTGGAGTGTACTGGGGGCGCCCTACGAGCAGTACTTC. Full variable domain (rest looked up from reference TRBV30 and TRBJ2-7): SQTIHQWPATLVQPVGSPLSLECTVEGTSNPNLYWYRQAAGRGLQLLFYSVGIGQISSEVPQNLSASRPQDRQFILSSKKLLLSDSGFYLCAWSVLGAPYEQYFGPGTRLTVT.

The rearrangement joins TRBV13 to TRBJ2-7, with 10 bases matching TRBD1. CDR1 and CDR2 from the germline V gene are PRHDT and FYEKMQ (reference sequence). The length of the CDR3 is 15 residues. Trimming removed 5 bases from V and 5 bases from J; junction bases left unmatched: 9. The CDR3 coding sequence is TGTGCCAGCAGCGCCGGGGGGACAGGGGACGACGAGCAGTACTTC. It is translated as CASSAGGTGDDEQYF.

J is TRBJ2-1 and V is TRBV30; TRBD1 matches 9 bases. Per the germline V gene, CDR1 is GTSNPN and CDR2 is SVGIG (reference sequence). Trimming at V came to 5 bases and at J to 2 bases, leaving 1 base not matched to a gene. This CDR3 contains 13 residues. CDR3 protein: CAWDRGTYNEQFF. CDR3 in DNA: TGTGCCTGGGACAGGGGGACCTACAATGAGCAGTTCTTC.